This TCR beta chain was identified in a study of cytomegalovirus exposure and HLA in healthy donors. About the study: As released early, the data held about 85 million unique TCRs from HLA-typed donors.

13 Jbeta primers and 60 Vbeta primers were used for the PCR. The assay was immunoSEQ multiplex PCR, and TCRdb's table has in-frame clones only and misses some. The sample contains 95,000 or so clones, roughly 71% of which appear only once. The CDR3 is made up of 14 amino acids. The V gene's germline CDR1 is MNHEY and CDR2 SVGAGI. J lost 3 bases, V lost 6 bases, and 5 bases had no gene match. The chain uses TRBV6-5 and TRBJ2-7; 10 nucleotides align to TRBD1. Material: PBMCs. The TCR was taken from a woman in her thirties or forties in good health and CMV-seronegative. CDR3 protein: CASSKTGGIYEQYF. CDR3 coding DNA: TGTGCCAGCAGCAAGACAGGGGGCATCTACGAGCAGTACTTC.